Below, 17 T cell receptor beta chains from the same sample are listed, as sequenced in a study of blood T cells in healthy people across ages. PCR was performed a second time for about 7 to 11 cycles using a sample-barcoded 5' primer and a J-beta primer mix. TCRdb processed the 5' RACE reads anew with MiXCR; each CDR3 protein has one entry. The sample holds hundreds of thousands of distinct CDR3 sequences; 58% are singletons and the top ten take approximately 37%. Material: blood. The receptor source for this set is a man aged 55 to 70 in good health.

This clonotype was counted a single time. The CDR3 DNA follows: TGTGCCAGCAGTGCTTGCGACAGGGCTACGAGCTACACCTTC. Residues: CASSACDRATSYTF. The chain employs TRBV2 and TRBJ1-2, with 7 bases matching TRBD1. The CDR3 has 14 amino acids. V trimming: 4 bases; J trimming: 9 bases; junction bases outside the gene matches: 11. CDR1 and CDR2 from the germline V gene are SNHLY and FYNNEI.

The chain uses TRBV20-1 and TRBJ1-5, with a possible D match to TRBD1 (6 bases). Germline V gene sequence: CDR1 DFQATT, CDR2 SNEGSKA (reference sequence). The CDR3 loop spans 13 amino acids. Trimming pared 5 bases from V and 8 bases from J, leaving 16 bases between. The CDR3 region has the DNA TGCAGTGCTCTAGACGGGACAACTAAGCCCCAGCATTTT. Encoded protein: CSALDGTTKPQHF.

The chain carries TRBV10-2 and TRBJ2-3; 8 bases map to TRBD1. V trimming: 6 bases; J trimming: 1 base; junction bases outside the gene matches: 6. This CDR3 spans 15 amino acids. Germline V lookup: CDR1 WSHSY, CDR2 SAAADI. The CDR3 here is CASRRTGLRTDTQYF. Here the CDR3 DNA reads TGCGCCAGCAGAAGGACAGGGCTTCGCACAGATACGCAGTATTTT.

The chain uses TRBV4-1 and TRBJ2-3; D might be TRBD2 (5 bases). The CDR3 runs 14 residues. Germline V CDR1 and CDR2: MGHRA, YSYEKL. Trimming pared 2 bases from V and 1 base from J, leaving 7 bases between. DNA for the CDR3: TGCGCCAGCAGCCAAAGAGCGGGCACAGATACGCAGTATTTT. This encodes CASSQRAGTDTQYF.

The chain links TRBV20-1 to TRBJ2-3, with D unresolved. This CDR3 has 16 amino acids. Germline V lookup: CDR1 DFQATT, CDR2 SNEGSKA (reference sequence). V lost 3 bases and J lost 2, with 18 bases in between. The CDR3 DNA reads as TGCAGTGCTAGTAGAATGGGCCCGCCAGACACAGATACGCAGTATTTT. Residues: CSASRMGPPDTDTQYF.

The V call is TRBV18, the J call TRBJ1-1; 7 nucleotides match TRBD1. The CDR3 loop spans 14 amino acids. J gave up 3 bases and V 3 bases, and 4 bases lay outside the gene matches. Germline assignment: CDR1 KGHSH and CDR2 LQKENI. The CDR3 sequence is CASSPSTGYTEAFF. CDR3 DNA: TGTGCCAGCTCACCTTCGACAGGGTACACTGAAGCTTTCTTT.

This sequence joins TRBV20-1 and TRBJ2-2, with D possibly TRBD2 on 6 matching bases. V lost 6 bases and J 4 bases, leaving 12 bases between the germline ends. Germline loops: CDR1 DFQATT, CDR2 SNEGSKA (reference sequence). The CDR3 length is 13 residues. CDR3 in amino acids: CSAPRRGTGELFF. Written as DNA, the CDR3 is TGCAGTGCCCCCAGGCGGGGCACCGGGGAGCTGTTTTTT.

This sequence joins TRBV9 and TRBJ2-7; D gene unclear. V was pared by 0 bases and J by 0 bases, with 10 bases between. The length of the CDR3 is 15 residues. Germline loops: CDR1 SGDLS, CDR2 YYNGEE. CDR3 residues: CASSVVLRNSYEQYF. DNA of the CDR3: TGTGCCAGCAGCGTAGTTTTGCGGAACTCCTACGAGCAGTACTTC. The whole variable domain, remainder taken from reference TRBV9 and TRBJ2-7, is DSGVTQTPKHLITATGQRVTLRCSPRSGDLSVYWYQQSLDQGLQFLIQYYNGEERAKGNILERFSAQQFPDLHSELNLSSLELGDSALYFCASSVVLRNSYEQYFGPGTRLTVT.

About this clonotype itself: This may come from a read error, since a much larger clone is one base off. V is TRBV20-1 and J is TRBJ1-6; possible D gene TRBD1, 5 bases. The CDR3 spans 15 residues. V gave up 0 bases and J gave up 9 bases, with 15 bases separating them. CDR1 DFQATT and CDR2 SNEGSKA come from the germline V gene (reference sequence). The CDR3 DNA sequence: TGCAGTGCTAGAGATATACGGGGGAGTCGTTCACCCCTCCACTTT. Its protein product is CSARDIRGSRSPLHF.

The chain couples TRBV12-3 or TRBV12-4 to TRBJ1-6; D gene uncertain. This CDR3 contains 15 residues. V was cut by 3 bases and J by 9 bases, with 15 bases left in between. The CDR3 coding sequence is TGTGCCAGCAGTTTTGACCCATTAATTGGTTCACCCCTCCACTTT. Protein sequence: CASSFDPLIGSPLHF.

V gene TRBV20-1 combines with J gene TRBJ2-1, with TRBD1 matching 8 bases. The junction had 5 bases not matched to a gene; V was cut back by 7 bases and J by 3 bases. The CDR3 contains 13 residues. Germline loops: CDR1 DFQATT, CDR2 SNEGSKA (reference sequence). The CDR3 reads CSVKGTGYNEQFF. As DNA, the CDR3 is TGCAGTGTAAAGGGGACAGGCTACAATGAGCAGTTCTTC.

The rearrangement links TRBV29-1 to TRBJ2-7; D not certain. The CDR3 is 13 amino acids. CDR1 SQVTM and CDR2 ANQGSEA come from the germline V gene. The V gene lost 0 bases and the J gene lost 9 bases, with 15 bases spanning the gap. CDR3 coding DNA: TGCAGCGTTGAAGAATCATCTCGTTATAGGCAGTACTTC. Amino acid sequence: CSVEESSRYRQYF.

This clonotype has ten or more counts. The V and J genes are TRBV7-2 and TRBJ2-1; D may be TRBD2 (5 bases). V shed 4 bases and J shed 6 bases, with 10 bases lying between them. CDR3 length equals 13 residues. Germline V lookup: CDR1 SGHTA, CDR2 FQGNSA. CDR3 region: CASSSRRGNEQFF. CDR3 in DNA: TGTGCCAGCAGCTCACGTCGGGGCAATGAGCAGTTCTTC.

This sequence joins TRBV27 and TRBJ2-7; D is ambiguous. The germline V gene has CDR1 MNHEY and CDR2 SMNVEV (reference sequence). V gave up 5 bases and J gave up 3 bases, with 20 bases separating them. The CDR3 contains 16 residues. CDR3: CASSPSGLPTIYEQYF. The CDR3 DNA reads TGTGCCAGCAGTCCGTCTGGCCTCCCCACAATCTACGAGCAGTACTTC.

The chain has TRBV6-1 and TRBJ1-6; 7 nucleotides align to TRBD1. The CDR3 contains 13 residues. CDR1 and CDR2 (germline): MNHNS, SASEGT. J was trimmed by 10 bases and V by 2 bases; bases with no gene match: 2. The CDR3 DNA reads as TGTGCCAGCAGTGAACAGGGGGGCTCACCCCTCCACTTT. Protein product: CASSEQGGSPLHF.

This clonotype turned up a few times. The J gene is TRBJ2-3, the V gene TRBV29-1; D is perhaps TRBD2 (7 bases). Trimming removed 8 bases from V and 3 bases from J, with 21 bases in between. Per germline, CDR1 SQVTM and CDR2 ANQGSEA. CDR3 length: 15 amino acids. The CDR3 nucleotides are TGCAGCTCGACTAAGGGGGGGGGCCTTACAGATACGCAGTATTTT. Translating gives CSSTKGGGLTDTQYF.

This sequence joins TRBV28 and TRBJ2-4, with D unclear. Germline V gives CDR1 MDHEN, CDR2 SYDVKM. This CDR3 has 15 residues. V lost 4 bases and J 0 bases, leaving 10 bases between the germline ends. CDR3 sequence reads: CASSSWTVAKNIQYF. In DNA, the CDR3 is TGTGCCAGCAGTTCCTGGACGGTAGCCAAAAACATTCAGTACTTC.